A selection of T cell receptor beta chains follows, all from one sample in a study of cytomegalovirus exposure and HLA in healthy donors. Assay used: immunoSEQ multiplex PCR; TCRdb lists only in-frame clones, some missing. This sample yields 150,000 to 200,000 clones, of which less than 85% are seen a single time; 4.5% to 5.5% belongs to the top ten. Sequencing was done on a sample of PBMCs. These receptors originate from a man between 18 and 35 years old in good health and CMV-seronegative. Each CDR3 is given without its conserved first and last residue.

J gene: TRBJ2-7; V gene: TRBV19; CDR3 protein: ASSPVFSYEQY
J gene: TRBJ2-7; V gene: TRBV27; CDR3 protein: ASRTYRDRAYEQY
J gene: TRBJ1-2; V gene: TRBV7-9; CDR3 protein: ASRTTGADGYT
J gene: TRBJ1-5; V gene: TRBV7-2; CDR3 protein: ASGGSSNQPQH
J gene: TRBJ2-3; V gene: TRBV6-5; CDR3 protein: ASSSSTGTPLDTQY
J gene: TRBJ2-7; V gene: TRBV27; CDR3 protein: ASSPRTGTGHYEQY
J gene: TRBJ2-2; V gene: TRBV9; CDR3 protein: ASSRLQGKNTGELF
J gene: TRBJ1-2; V gene: TRBV6-1; CDR3 protein: ASSEALESYGYT
J gene: TRBJ2-5; V gene: TRBV11-1; CDR3 protein: ASSLWTSGGAETQY
J gene: TRBJ1-5; V gene: TRBV27; CDR3 protein: ASSPINQPQH
J gene: TRBJ2-7; V gene: TRBV19; CDR3 protein: ASSRRDRANSYEQY
J gene: TRBJ2-7; V gene: TRBV27; CDR3 protein: ASSLQGGMGEQY
J gene: TRBJ1-5; V gene: TRBV2; CDR3 protein: ASSEGVQLNQPQH
J gene: TRBJ2-3; V gene: TRBV28; CDR3 protein: ASSWGLVTDTQY
J gene: TRBJ1-2; V gene: TRBV4-1; CDR3 protein: ASSAGWGSNYGYT
J gene: TRBJ2-7; V gene: TRBV19; CDR3 protein: ATRRGPSYEQY
J gene: TRBJ2-3; V gene: TRBV15; CDR3 protein: ATSRGPEAQY
J gene: TRBJ1-2; V gene: TRBV7-9; CDR3 protein: ASSSRGGAFGYT
J gene: TRBJ1-2; V gene: TRBV6-1; CDR3 protein: ASMGTLRDYGYT
J gene: TRBJ2-1; V gene: TRBV2; CDR3 protein: ATPEGDNEQF
J gene: TRBJ2-7; V gene: TRBV7-9; CDR3 protein: ASSLTPSSYEQY
J gene: TRBJ1-1; V gene: TRBV7-9; CDR3 protein: ASSGGIMNTEAF
J gene: TRBJ2-7; V gene: TRBV6-1; CDR3 protein: ASSESPYYEQY
J gene: TRBJ2-7; V gene: TRBV5-1; CDR3 protein: ASSYRTSGDLSSYEQY
J gene: TRBJ1-4; V gene: TRBV7-6; CDR3 protein: ASSLEGFRLF
J gene: TRBJ2-2; V gene: TRBV7-9; CDR3 protein: ASSSTNTGELF